Described below is a single T cell receptor beta chain sequence and its context. Its antigen is not identified. The germline gives CDR1 GTSNPN, CDR2 SVGIG (reference sequence). Deletions cut 4 bases from V and 8 bases from J, with 9 bases between. The CDR3 runs 12 residues. The data derive from a study of B cell selection in AIRE deficiency. Overall study findings and caveats: Shared Treg sequences had shorter CDR3s, biased toward rearrangements with few non-templated insertions. Approximately 29% of healthy-shared Treg TCRbeta sequences appeared in patient Tconv cells. Tconv and Treg cells from AIRE-deficient patients resembled healthy donors in TCRBV usage, CDR3 length and diversity.

In the original analysis: Patients' conventional T cells yielded 85,000 to 120,000 distinct TCRbeta sequences; donors' roughly 1.3x10^5. TCRdb's table, derived via immunoSEQ multiplex PCR, lists solely in-frame clones and lacks some. V and J calls and clone size are as listed in that table; D and trimming were resolved from the DNA. The sample shows some 19,000 clones, about 97% of them seen only once. Conventional CD4 T cells were sorted as CD4+CD127+ cells. This rearrangement joins TRBV30 to TRBJ1-6; a possible D gene is TRBD1 (6 bases). The sample comprised conventional CD4+ T cells sorted from PBMCs. This sequence was found in a human donor with AIRE deficiency. The CDR3 coding sequence is TGTGCCTGGAACGGACAGCATTCACCCCTCCACTTT. Translated, it gives CAWNGQHSPLHF.